Presented here are 27 T cell receptor beta chains from one specimen sequenced in a study of technical replicates of blood from a few donors. Method: immunoSEQ multiplex PCR; TCRdb's copy keeps in-frame clones and lacks some. This table has some 76,000 clones, around 94% appearing once. Specimen: T cells isolated from PBMCs. These receptors all stem from a human donor in good health.

The chain couples TRBV7-2 to TRBJ2-7, with D tentatively TRBD2 (6 bases). Per the germline V gene, CDR1 is SGHTA and CDR2 is FQGNSA. Deletions cut 1 base from V and 0 bases from J, with 10 bases between. This CDR3 region has 15 residues. The CDR3 sequence: CASSLVRGGSYEQYF. CDR3 in DNA: TGTGCCAGCAGCTTAGTGCGGGGAGGCTCCTACGAGCAGTACTTC.

This rearrangement joins TRBV2 to TRBJ2-7, with 7 bases lining up with TRBD1. Germline trimming cut 8 bases from V and 4 bases from J; bases unmatched to any gene: 11. CDR1 is SNHLY and CDR2 is FYNNEI in the germline V gene. The CDR3 sequence is 14 residues long. The CDR3 spells CASAQGEGWYEQYF. CDR3 coding DNA: TGTGCCAGCGCCCAGGGGGAAGGGTGGTACGAGCAGTACTTC. Full variable domain (missing parts from reference TRBV2 and TRBJ2-7): EPEVTQTPSHQVTQMGQEVILRCVPISNHLYFYWYRQILGQKVEFLVSFYNNEISEKSEIFDDQFSVERPDGSNFTLKIRSTKLEDSAMYFCASAQGEGWYEQYFGPGTRLTVT.

This chain joins TRBV6-5 and TRBJ2-1, with TRBD2 matching over 7 bases. The trim removed 4 bases at V and 9 bases at J, leaving 3 bases unmatched. Germline CDR1 is MNHEY and CDR2 is SVGAGI. The CDR3 length is 12 residues. The CDR3 DNA sequence: TGTGCCAGCAGTTCTAGCGGTGTTGAGCAGTTCTTC. It codes for CASSSSGVEQFF.

The gene calls are TRBV9 and TRBJ2-7; D is perhaps TRBD2 (6 bases). The CDR3 totals 14 residues. Per the germline V gene, CDR1 is SGDLS and CDR2 is YYNGEE. V lost 4 bases to trimming and J lost 4 bases, with 15 bases between them. Here the CDR3 reads CASSPAGQMYEQYF. In nucleotides, the CDR3 is TGTGCCAGCAGCCCCGCGGGGCAGATGTACGAGCAGTACTTC.

The chain carries TRBV19 and TRBJ2-1; 12 nucleotides line up with TRBD2. V lost 10 bases to trimming and J lost 8 bases; unmatched junction nucleotides: 12. In germline, CDR1 is LNHDA, CDR2 SQIVND (reference sequence). CDR3 length: 15 residues. CDR3 region: CATLDASGRADEQFF. As DNA, the CDR3 is TGTGCCACACTAGATGCTAGCGGGAGGGCTGATGAGCAGTTCTTC.

The V gene is TRBV12-5, the J gene TRBJ1-1; D remains ambiguous. Per the germline V gene, CDR1 is LGHNT and CDR2 is FRNRAP. This CDR3 has 12 amino acids. V gave up 6 bases and J gave up 1 base, with 6 bases separating them. CDR3: CASGGENTEAFF. The CDR3 nucleotides read TGTGCTAGTGGCGGGGAGAACACTGAAGCTTTCTTT.

This rearrangement joins TRBV5-6 to TRBJ2-7; D gene ambiguous. The CDR3 loop spans 14 amino acids. Germline V lookup: CDR1 SGHDT, CDR2 YYEEEE. The V end was cut by 2 bases, the J end by 2 bases, with 11 bases between. CDR3 in amino acids: CASSFRLATYEQYF. CDR3 DNA sequence: TGTGCCAGCAGCTTTAGGTTAGCTACCTACGAGCAGTACTTC.

The J gene is TRBJ1-2, the V gene TRBV9, with D possibly TRBD1 on 5 matching bases. CDR3 length: 11 amino acids. Germline V gene data show CDR1 as SGDLS and CDR2 as YYNGEE. The V end lost 8 bases, the J end lost 4 bases, and 9 bases lay between the germline ends. The CDR3 DNA sequence: TGTGCCAGTGGGGGAGGCTATGGCTACACCTTC. Its translation is CASGGGYGYTF.

The rearrangement joins TRBV27 to TRBJ2-7, with D possibly matching TRBD2 (5 bases). CDR3 length: 15 amino acids. The V end lost 3 bases, the J end lost 0 bases, and 12 bases lay between the germline ends. The germline CDR1 and CDR2 sequences are MNHEY and SMNVEV (reference sequence). Here the CDR3 DNA reads TGTGCCAGCAGTTTGTCTAGCTCGAGCTCCTACGAGCAGTACTTC. Translating it yields CASSLSSSSSYEQYF.

The chain combines TRBV7-8 with TRBJ1-1; D remains unclear. Trimming pared 5 bases from V and 5 bases from J, leaving 12 bases between. The germline V gene encodes CDR1 SGHVS and CDR2 FQNEAQ. The CDR3 totals 13 residues. The CDR3 bases are TGTGCCAGCAGCGGGCCCGGGGAGACTGAAGCTTTCTTT. This encodes CASSGPGETEAFF.

CDR3 in amino acids: CASSDVGAFKQYF. In DNA, the CDR3 is TGTGCCAGCAGTGACGTGGGCGCCTTTAAACAGTATTTT. This chain connects TRBV2 to TRBJ2-3; no reliable D call. In germline, CDR1 is SNHLY, CDR2 FYNNEI. Trimming left V 3 bases short and J 12 bases short, with 16 bases between. This CDR3 has 13 residues.

This clone was recorded only once. The chain recombines TRBV28 with TRBJ1-1, with 8 bases that match TRBD1. Germline V gene sequence: CDR1 MDHEN, CDR2 SYDVKM. The ends lost 6 bases at V and 3 bases at J; junction bases unmatched: 15. This CDR3 contains 17 residues. Written as DNA, the CDR3 is TGTGCCAGCAGCCCCCGAAGACAGGGGAAGGTGGACACTGAAGCTTTCTTT. It codes for CASSPRRQGKVDTEAFF.

This clone was recorded only once. The chain carries TRBV5-6 and TRBJ2-3; D possibly corresponds to TRBD1 (5 bases). Germline lookup yields CDR1 SGHDT and CDR2 YYEEEE. This CDR3 contains 18 residues. Trimming removed 0 bases at V and 5 bases at J, with 22 bases between. CDR3: CASSLDGGDSLFLDTQYF. CDR3 bases: TGTGCCAGCAGCTTGGATGGTGGTGACAGCCTATTCTTAGATACGCAGTATTTT.

CDR3 protein: CARREGLADYTGELFF. As DNA, the CDR3 is TGTGCCAGAAGGGAGGGACTAGCGGACTACACCGGGGAGCTGTTTTTT. V is TRBV5-3 and J is TRBJ2-2; the match to TRBD2 covers 11 bases. Being an ORF, TRBV5-3 has a function that is uncertain. CDR3 length equals 16 residues. V gave up 5 bases and J gave up 3 bases; unmatched junction bases: 6.

The chain couples TRBV30 to TRBJ2-7, with a tentative D call TRBD2 (5 bases). The germline V gene has CDR1 GTSNPN and CDR2 SVGIG (reference sequence). The CDR3 runs 12 residues. Deletions cut 3 bases from V and 2 bases from J, with 8 bases between. CDR3 loop: CAWRTITYEQYF. The CDR3 nucleotides are TGTGCCTGGAGGACTATAACCTACGAGCAGTACTTC.

The chain recombines TRBV9 with TRBJ1-5; D is uncertain. The CDR3 has 15 residues. Germline V gives CDR1 SGDLS, CDR2 YYNGEE. Trimming left V 4 bases short and J 8 bases short, with 19 bases between. In DNA, the CDR3 is TGTGCCAGCAGCCCCTCAGGACGGGATGCCGAGCCCCAGCATTTT. This codes for CASSPSGRDAEPQHF. Full variable domain (remainder filled in from reference TRBV9 and TRBJ1-5): DSGVTQTPKHLITATGQRVTLRCSPRSGDLSVYWYQQSLDQGLQFLIQYYNGEERAKGNILERFSAQQFPDLHSELNLSSLELGDSALYFCASSPSGRDAEPQHFGDGTRLSIL.

The gene calls are TRBV30 and TRBJ1-1; possible D gene TRBD1, 6 bases. The CDR3 is made up of 12 amino acids. V lost 4 bases and J 7 bases, leaving 13 bases between the germline ends. Per germline, CDR1 GTSNPN and CDR2 SVGIG (reference sequence). CDR3 sequence (DNA): TGTGCCTGGAACCAGGACAGCAATGAAGCTTTCTTT. It translates to CAWNQDSNEAFF.

This chain links TRBV7-9 with TRBJ2-4; D is possibly TRBD1 (5 bases). The CDR3 spans 16 residues. Germline V CDR1 and CDR2: SEHNR, FQNEAQ (reference sequence). The V end was cut by 7 bases, the J end by 3 bases, with 19 bases between. CDR3 sequence (DNA): TGTGCCAGCACCCCCCGGCAGGGATTAGGCAAAAACATTCAGTACTTC. This sequence encodes CASTPRQGLGKNIQYF.

This clone has a single count. This chain uses TRBV13 with TRBJ2-1; 10 bases fit TRBD2. The CDR3 is 17 amino acids. The J segment lost 7 bases and the V segment lost 0 bases, leaving 9 bases of the junction unmatched. Germline V gene data show CDR1 as PRHDT and CDR2 as FYEKMQ (reference sequence). This CDR3 reads CASSLGLGSGRVNEQFF. CDR3 sequence (DNA): TGTGCCAGCAGCTTAGGCCTGGGGAGCGGGAGGGTGAATGAGCAGTTCTTC.

The chain carries TRBV30 and TRBJ1-2; 8 nucleotides line up with TRBD1. The germline V gene has CDR1 GTSNPN and CDR2 SVGIG (reference sequence). Trimming cost V 5 bases and J 6 bases; bases outside gene matches: 5. The CDR3 is 12 amino acids. CDR3 sequence (DNA): TGTGCCTGGGCCCCAGGGGGCGATGGCTACACCTTC. This translates into CAWAPGGDGYTF.

V gene TRBV21-1 combines with J gene TRBJ2-7; the tabulated D call, TRBD2, remains unverified against the DNA. TRBV21-1 is given as a pseudogene. The CDR3 runs 13 residues. This CDR3 is CASSNGVIDEQYF. The CDR3 DNA follows: TGTGCCAGCAGCAACGGAGTAATCGACGAGCAGTACTTC.

In this sample, this clone turned up once. V and J are TRBV2 and TRBJ2-5, with D unclear. The germline V gene has CDR1 SNHLY and CDR2 FYNNEI. The CDR3 has 11 amino acids. Trimming removed 7 bases at V and 5 bases at J, with 8 bases between. The CDR3 loop reads CASKFAETQYF. For the CDR3, the DNA is TGTGCCAGCAAATTCGCGGAGACCCAGTACTTC. The entire variable domain, with the rest obtained from reference TRBV2 and TRBJ2-5, is as follows: EPEVTQTPSHQVTQMGQEVILRCVPISNHLYFYWYRQILGQKVEFLVSFYNNEISEKSEIFDDQFSVERPDGSNFTLKIRSTKLEDSAMYFCASKFAETQYFGPGTRLLVL.

The genes are TRBV29-1 and TRBJ2-5; the D gene is possibly TRBD1 (6 bases). The CDR3 loop spans 14 amino acids. Per germline, CDR1 SQVTM and CDR2 ANQGSEA. V was clipped by 4 bases and J by 5 bases, with 17 bases between them. The CDR3 loop reads CSVGSTGSGETQYF. The CDR3, as DNA: TGCAGCGTTGGATCTACAGGGTCTGGGGAGACCCAGTACTTC.

The J gene is TRBJ2-2, the V gene TRBV14; 11 bases are shared with TRBD2. This CDR3 region has 15 residues. V lost 9 bases and J lost 5; bases outside the gene matches: 8. From germline, CDR1 is SGHDN and CDR2 FVKESK. The CDR3 is CASSPGLAATGELFF. In DNA, the CDR3 is TGTGCCAGTTCCCCGGGACTAGCGGCAACCGGGGAGCTGTTTTTT.

This clone has just one count. The rearrangement joins TRBV25-1 to TRBJ2-2; D gene ambiguous. Germline-derived CDR1 and CDR2 are MGHDK and SYGVNS. V was trimmed by 1 base and J by 5 bases, leaving 11 bases between them. The CDR3 is 15 amino acids. CDR3: CASSESSQPTGELFF. CDR3 coding DNA: TGTGCCAGCAGTGAATCTTCACAGCCTACCGGGGAGCTGTTTTTT.

For the CDR3, the DNA is TGTGCCAGCAGCTTAGAAAGGACTAGTGATGGTCATGAGCAGTTCTTC. This codes for CASSLERTSDGHEQFF. The V gene is TRBV7-2, the J gene TRBJ2-1; 7 bases line up with TRBD2. The CDR3 is 16 residues long. Germline CDR1 is SGHTA and CDR2 is FQGNSA. The V gene end was trimmed by 1 base and the J gene end by 8 bases; junction bases not matched to a gene: 11.

This sequence joins TRBV5-4 and TRBJ1-4; 10 positions agree with TRBD1. The CDR3 is made up of 16 amino acids. CDR1 is SGHNT, CDR2 YYREEE, per germline (reference sequence). The trim removed 4 bases at V and 5 bases at J, leaving 8 bases unmatched. Here the CDR3 DNA reads TGTGCCAGCAGCCACCCCCCGGGACAGGGGAATGAAAAACTGTTTTTT. Translated, it gives CASSHPPGQGNEKLFF. The variable domain in full, with the rest retrieved from reference TRBV5-4 and TRBJ1-4, is ETGVTQSPTHLIKTRGQQVTLRCSSQSGHNTVSWYQQALGQGPQFIFQYYREEENGRGNFPPRFSGLQFPNYSSELNVNALELDDSALYLCASSHPPGQGNEKLFFGSGTQLSVL.